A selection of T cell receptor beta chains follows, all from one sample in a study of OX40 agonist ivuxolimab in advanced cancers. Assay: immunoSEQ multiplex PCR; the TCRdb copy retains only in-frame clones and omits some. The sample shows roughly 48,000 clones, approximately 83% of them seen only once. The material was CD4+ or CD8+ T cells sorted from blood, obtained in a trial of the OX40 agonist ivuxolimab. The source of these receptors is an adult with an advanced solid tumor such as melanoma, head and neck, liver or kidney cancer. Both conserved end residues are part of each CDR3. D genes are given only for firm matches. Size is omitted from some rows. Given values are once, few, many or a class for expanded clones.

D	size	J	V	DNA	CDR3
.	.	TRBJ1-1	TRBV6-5	TGTGCCAGCAGTTACTACGGGAACACTGAAGCTTTCTTT	CASSYYGNTEAFF
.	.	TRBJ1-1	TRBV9	TGTGCCAGCAGCGTAGACAGGCAGAGCACTGAAGCTTTCTTT	CASSVDRQSTEAFF
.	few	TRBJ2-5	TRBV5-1	TGCGCCAGCAGCTTGCAAGCGGGCCCACAAGAGACCCAGTACTTC	CASSLQAGPQETQYF
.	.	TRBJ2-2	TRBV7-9	TGTGCCAGCAGCATCACTAGGAGCACCGGGGAGCTGTTTTTT	CASSITRSTGELFF
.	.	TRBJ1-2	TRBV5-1	TGCGCCAGCAGCTTGGCACTCCAGGGGACTTATGGCTACACCTTC	CASSLALQGTYGYTF
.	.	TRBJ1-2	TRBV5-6	TGTGCCAGCAGGGAGGGGGGCCTCACACGCTACACCTTC	CASREGGLTRYTF
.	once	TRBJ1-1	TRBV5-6	TGTGCCAGCAGCTTGGGTTCAGGGGTCGGCACTGAAGCTTTCTTT	CASSLGSGVGTEAFF
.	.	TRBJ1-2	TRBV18	TGTGCCAGCTCACCGGCGGGTTTGAACTATGGCTACACCTTC	CASSPAGLNYGYTF
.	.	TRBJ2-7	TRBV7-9	TGTGCCAGCAGCCCAACAGATTACGAGCAGTACTTC	CASSPTDYEQYF
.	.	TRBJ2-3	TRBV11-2	TGTGCCAGCAGCTGGGGCAGGGATACAGATACGCAGTATTTT	CASSWGRDTDTQYF
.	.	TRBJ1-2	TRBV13	TGTGCCAGCAGCGGCGGGAAACAGGGAATGGGCGGCTACACCTTC	CASSGGKQGMGGYTF
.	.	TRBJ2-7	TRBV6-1	TGTGCCAGCAGTGAAGCCGACTTCCCCTACGAGCAGTACTTC	CASSEADFPYEQYF
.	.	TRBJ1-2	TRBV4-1	TGCGCCAGCAGCCAAGTGAGTCCGCGGGTTGACGGTGGCTACACCTTC	CASSQVSPRVDGGYTF
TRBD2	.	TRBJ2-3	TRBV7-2	TGTGCCAGCAGCTCCGGGACTAGCGGGACATACACAGATACGCAGTATTTT	CASSSGTSGTYTDTQYF
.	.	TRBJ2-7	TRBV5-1	TGCGCCAGCAGCTTGGTCGTTACAGGGACCTCCTACGAGCAGTACTTC	CASSLVVTGTSYEQYF
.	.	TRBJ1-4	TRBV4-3	TGCGCCAGCAGCCCGCAGGGAAAACAACTTAGTAATGAAAAACTGTTTTTT	CASSPQGKQLSNEKLFF
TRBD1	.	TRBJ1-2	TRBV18	TGTGCCAGCTCGCCCCGGACAGGGGTATCCGATGGCTACACCTTC	CASSPRTGVSDGYTF
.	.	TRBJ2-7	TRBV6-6	TGTGCCAGCAGTTACTTGGGACTTGGCGAGCAGTACTTC	CASSYLGLGEQYF